This T cell receptor (beta chain) was captured by sequencing in a study of persistence of HIV-infected CD4 T cells. Study overall: A couple of participants gave one leukapheresis sample; others gave up to about 180 mL blood repeatedly.

V trimming: 2 bases; J trimming: 6 bases; junction bases outside the gene matches: 19. The CDR3 has 20 residues. The germline V gene encodes CDR1 SNHLY and CDR2 FYNNEI. This was the immunoSEQ version 4 assay in survey mode. Template was genomic DNA at 10 ng/uL, with up to about 1 ug used per sample. Method: immunoSEQ multiplex PCR; TCRdb's copy keeps in-frame clones and lacks some. The table has around 39,000 clones, about 81% seen once. Study outcomes and limitations: Proviral oligoclonality tracked with TCR oligoclonality within the same sorted cells.

About this clone: Its antigen is currently unknown.

The stimulus was an HIV-1 Gag 15-mer peptide pool, about 1.1 ug/peptide/mL. Sorted nonresponding memory CD4+ T cells were CD40L-negative, CD69-negative, CD45RO-high. Donors were HIV-1-infected adults who began suppressive ART during chronic infection. The chain is built from TRBV2 and TRBJ1-5, with 10 bases matching TRBD1. This sequence originates from an adult with HIV. The donor label of this sample is uncertain. The sequencing used cultured CD4+ T cells from PBMCs, collected from a patient who received antiretroviral therapy. The CDR3 loop reads CASSERGQGRGLSSPQPQHF. CDR3 nucleotides: TGTGCCAGCAGTGAAAGGGGACAGGGGCGGGGTCTCTCTTCCCCTCAGCCCCAGCATTTT. Combining the CDR3 with reference TRBV2 and TRBJ1-5 gives the whole variable domain EPEVTQTPSHQVTQMGQEVILRCVPISNHLYFYWYRQILGQKVEFLVSFYNNEISEKSEIFDDQFSVERPDGSNFTLKIRSTKLEDSAMYFCASSERGQGRGLSSPQPQHFGDGTRLSIL.